The 27 T cell receptor beta chains presented below share a single source sample, sequenced in a study of T cells in Graves' hyperthyroidism and ophthalmopathy (dated by TCRdb to about 2019). Library construction relied on multiplex PCR. Data came from an Illumina HiSeq 2000. Amplification of TCR beta CDR3 regions was carried out from RNA transcripts. The TCR CDR3 was subjected to a first round of RT-PCR using the HTBI primer set and the Qiagen OneStep RT-PCR kit. The public reads were reanalyzed by TCRdb: fastp trimming at Q25, MiXCR alignment, in-frame beta chains only. Each record represents a unique CDR3 protein, reported with the most common genes and DNA among its rows. Across this sample there are hundreds of thousands of distinct CDR3 sequences, with about a sixth seen only once. Of the sample, approximately 7.5% is held by the ten largest clones. Material for sequencing was blood. These receptor sequences come from a young woman with Graves' hyperthyroidism.

This clonotype was counted ten times or more. The chain has TRBV3-1 and TRBJ2-3, with a weak D call TRBD2 (6 bases). This CDR3 is built from 14 residues. In germline, CDR1 is LGHDT, CDR2 YNNKEL (reference sequence). V gave up 3 bases and J gave up 4 bases, with 11 bases separating them. The CDR3 DNA is TGTGCCAGCAGCCAGAGGGGAGGTCCAGATACGCAGTATTTT. Translation gives CASSQRGGPDTQYF.

This chain connects TRBV27 to TRBJ2-7, with 9 bases matching TRBD1. Germline V gene sequence: CDR1 MNHEY, CDR2 SMNVEV (reference sequence). J was trimmed by 3 bases and V by 5 bases; bases with no gene match: 8. This CDR3 contains 15 residues. CDR3 sequence reads: CASSPYLTGGYEQYF. CDR3 DNA sequence: TGTGCCAGCAGTCCATACCTGACAGGGGGCTACGAGCAGTACTTC.

This clonotype appeared many times. The CDR3: CASSGTVIYEQYF. CDR3 DNA sequence: TGTGCCAGCTCCGGGACAGTTATTTACGAGCAGTACTTC. The V gene is TRBV7-9, the J gene TRBJ2-7; 7 bases fit TRBD1. Germline lookup yields CDR1 SEHNR and CDR2 FQNEAQ (reference sequence). The CDR3 is 13 residues long. The junction had 8 bases not matched to a gene; V was cut back by 8 bases and J by 4 bases. Looking up the rest from reference TRBV7-9 and TRBJ2-7 gives the full variable domain: DTGVSQNPRHKITKRGQNVTFRCDPISEHNRLYWYRQTLGQGPEFLTYFQNEAQLEKSRLLSDRFSAERPKGSFSTLEIQRTEQGDSAMYLCASSGTVIYEQYFGPGTRLTVT.

This clonotype was counted many times. The rearrangement uses TRBV5-1 and TRBJ1-5; the match to TRBD1 covers 8 bases. The V gene's germline CDR1 is SGHRS and CDR2 YFSETQ. The CDR3 runs 15 residues. V shed 4 bases, J shed 1 base, and the junction held 4 bases outside the gene matches. In DNA form, the CDR3 reads TGCGCCAGCAGCGCCGGGACAGGAAGCAATCAGCCCCAGCATTTT. As protein: CASSAGTGSNQPQHF.

V and J are TRBV25-1 and TRBJ2-3; the D is unclear. The CDR3 has 14 amino acids. From germline, CDR1 is MGHDK and CDR2 SYGVNS. V dropped 1 base and J dropped 3 bases, with 8 bases sitting between them. CDR3 DNA sequence: TGTGCCAGCAGTGAATTTGGGGTGACAGATACGCAGTATTTT. It encodes CASSEFGVTDTQYF.

This rearrangement joins TRBV4-1 to TRBJ2-7, with 9 bases aligning to TRBD1. Germline lookup yields CDR1 MGHRA and CDR2 YSYEKL. V shed 1 base, J shed 3 bases, and the junction held 4 bases outside the gene matches. There are 15 residues in the CDR3. CDR3 residues: CASSQGGTGYYEQYF. In nucleotides, the CDR3 is TGCGCCAGCAGCCAAGGGGGGACAGGGTACTACGAGCAGTACTTC.

This clonotype was counted at least ten times. The chain joins TRBV2 to TRBJ2-3; D may be TRBD2 (5 bases). Trimming shortened V by 0 bases and J by 4 bases, and 11 bases separated the two germline ends. Germline CDR1 SNHLY, CDR2 FYNNEI. The CDR3 extends over 15 amino acids. In nucleotides, the CDR3 is TGTGCCAGCAGTGAAGCAGACGGGATCCCAGATACGCAGTATTTT. Its translation: CASSEADGIPDTQYF.

This clonotype has at least ten counts. V and J are TRBV5-6 and TRBJ2-1; 7 bases are shared with TRBD1. The trim removed 1 base at V and 1 base at J, leaving 5 bases unmatched. From germline, CDR1 is SGHDT and CDR2 YYEEEE. The CDR3 is 16 residues long. CDR3 sequence (DNA): TGTGCCAGCAGCTTGCTTCAGGGGGTGTCCTACAATGAGCAGTTCTTC. This codes for CASSLLQGVSYNEQFF. The full variable domain, in which reference TRBV5-6 and TRBJ2-1 provide the parts outside the CDR3, is DAGVTQSPTHLIKTRGQQVTLRCSPKSGHDTVSWYQQALGQGPQFIFQYYEEEERQRGNFPDRFSGHQFPNYSSELNVNALLLGDSALYLCASSLLQGVSYNEQFFGPGTRLTVL.

This clonotype was observed a handful of times. J is TRBJ2-1 and V is TRBV7-9, with 8 bases identical to TRBD2. CDR3 length equals 17 residues. CDR1 SEHNR and CDR2 FQNEAQ come from the germline V gene (reference sequence). V lost 4 bases to trimming and J lost 8 bases; unmatched junction nucleotides: 16. CDR3 sequence (DNA): TGTGCCAGCAGCTCCCCCCGTCGGGGGGGGGCACGGGATGAGCAGTTCTTC. Protein sequence: CASSSPRRGGARDEQFF.

The chain carries TRBV15 and TRBJ1-5; TRBD1 might be the D (6 bases). Germline V gives CDR1 LNHNV, CDR2 YYDKDF (reference sequence). Deletions cut 0 bases from V and 6 bases from J, with 12 bases between. The CDR3 has 15 residues. CDR3 sequence: CATSRDSGGGQPQHF. Written as DNA, the CDR3 is TGTGCCACCAGCAGAGATAGCGGGGGCGGTCAGCCCCAGCATTTT.

In its sample, this clonotype was seen many times. The CDR3 region is CSAPPTAEDTQYF. The CDR3 DNA follows: TGCAGTGCGCCCCCGACGGCGGAAGATACGCAGTATTTT. The V gene is TRBV20-1, the J gene TRBJ2-3; D unclear. Germline V lookup: CDR1 DFQATT, CDR2 SNEGSKA (reference sequence). With 6 bases removed from V and 5 bases from J, the gap between germline ends came to 15 bases. This CDR3 is 13 amino acids long.

Ten or more counts support this clonotype. The CDR3 region has the DNA TGTGCCAGCAGCTTGGCAGCGACCTACGAGCAGTACTTC. The encoded protein is CASSLAATYEQYF. This chain connects TRBV28 to TRBJ2-7; no definite D call. The CDR3 is made up of 13 amino acids. In germline, CDR1 is MDHEN, CDR2 SYDVKM. The V end lost 6 bases, the J end lost 2 bases, and 11 bases lay between the germline ends.

Ten or more counts support this clonotype. The CDR3 region has the DNA TGCGCCAGCAGTGAAGGGCTAGCCGGGGAGCTGTTTTTT. Translating gives CASSEGLAGELFF. V is TRBV10-1 and J is TRBJ2-2; D gene ambiguous. The V and J ends lost 3 bases and 6 bases respectively, with 8 bases between them. The germline CDR1 and CDR2 sequences are WNHNN and SYGVQD (reference sequence). The CDR3 runs 13 residues.

The sample holds many counts of this clonotype. The chain has TRBV11-2 and TRBJ2-5; D unclear. Germline lookup yields CDR1 SGHAT and CDR2 FQNNGV. The V end lost 0 bases, the J end lost 1 base, and 12 bases lay between the germline ends. The CDR3 extends over 16 amino acids. CDR3 DNA sequence: TGTGCCAGCAGCTTAGATCTGGTCCGGGCCCAAGAGACCCAGTACTTC. It yields the protein CASSLDLVRAQETQYF. Full variable domain (remainder filled in from reference TRBV11-2 and TRBJ2-5): EAGVAQSPRYKIIEKRQSVAFWCNPISGHATLYWYQQILGQGPKLLIQFQNNGVVDDSQLPKDRFSAERLKGVDSTLKIQPAKLEDSAVYLCASSLDLVRAQETQYFGPGTRLLVL.

This clonotype has ten or more counts. The chain joins TRBV12-3 or TRBV12-4 to TRBJ2-7; D tentatively reads TRBD1 or TRBD2 (6 bases each). Trimming pared 3 bases from V and 6 bases from J, leaving 15 bases between. The CDR3 is 14 residues long. The CDR3 DNA sequence: TGTGCCAGCAGTTTTGGGGGCGCGGGGTCCGAGCAGTACTTC. It translates to CASSFGGAGSEQYF.

J is TRBJ1-2 and V is TRBV9; 9 bases match TRBD1. The CDR3 spans 15 residues. V gave up 2 bases and J gave up 7 bases; unmatched junction bases: 9. Germline CDR1 SGDLS, CDR2 YYNGEE. The CDR3 DNA follows: TGTGCCAGCAGCGTCCCGGGAACAGGGGGCGCTGGCTACACCTTC. Translation: CASSVPGTGGAGYTF.

This clonotype was picked up many times. The genes are TRBV28 and TRBJ1-4, with no clear D. Germline CDR1 MDHEN, CDR2 SYDVKM. V was shortened by 7 bases and J by 5 bases, with 20 bases between the two germline ends. The CDR3 length is 16 residues. The CDR3 protein is CASTSLRWRTNEKLFF. CDR3 in DNA: TGTGCCAGCACTTCCCTCCGATGGAGGACGAATGAAAAACTGTTTTTT. Based on the CDR3 plus reference TRBV28 and TRBJ1-4, the full variable domain is DVKVTQSSRYLVKRTGEKVFLECVQDMDHENMFWYRQDPGLGLRLIYFSYDVKMKEKGDIPEGYSVSREKKERFSLILESASTNQTSMYLCASTSLRWRTNEKLFFGSGTQLSVL.

This clonotype was seen many times. The chain links TRBV20-1 to TRBJ2-6; perhaps D is TRBD1 or TRBD2 (6 bases each). The CDR3 loop spans 17 amino acids. The V end lost 2 bases, the J end lost 1 base, and 15 bases lay between the germline ends. Germline assignment: CDR1 DFQATT and CDR2 SNEGSKA (reference sequence). CDR3: CSARSNRAGSGANVLTF. The CDR3 coding sequence is TGCAGTGCTAGAAGCAACAGGGCGGGATCTGGGGCCAACGTCCTGACTTTC.

This clonotype was recorded many times. The chain is built from TRBV30 and TRBJ2-5; 7 nucleotides line up with TRBD1. The CDR3 covers 13 residues. CDR1 and CDR2 from the germline V gene are GTSNPN and SVGIG (reference sequence). J was trimmed by 5 bases and V by 5 bases; bases with no gene match: 8. The CDR3 DNA reads as TGTGCCTGGTCGACAGGGACCGGGGAGACCCAGTACTTC. It codes for CAWSTGTGETQYF. The full variable domain, completed using reference TRBV30 and TRBJ2-5, is SQTIHQWPATLVQPVGSPLSLECTVEGTSNPNLYWYRQAAGRGLQLLFYSVGIGQISSEVPQNLSASRPQDRQFILSSKKLLLSDSGFYLCAWSTGTGETQYFGPGTRLLVL.

This chain connects TRBV19 to TRBJ2-4; no clear D. Germline V gives CDR1 LNHDA, CDR2 SQIVND (reference sequence). The CDR3 is 15 residues long. Trimming left V 5 bases short and J 0 bases short, with 11 bases between. CDR3 region: CASSSTRLAKNIQYF. CDR3 DNA: TGTGCCAGTAGTTCGACGAGGCTAGCCAAAAACATTCAGTACTTC.

This clonotype was picked up a small number of times. The V and J genes are TRBV9 and TRBJ2-3; either TRBD1 or TRBD2 may supply D (5 bases each). The CDR3 is 15 amino acids. Per the germline V gene, CDR1 is SGDLS and CDR2 is YYNGEE. The ends were cut back, 4 bases at V and 2 bases at J, with 14 bases in the middle. The CDR3 loop reads CASSSPGTTTDTQYF. The CDR3 DNA sequence: TGTGCCAGCAGCTCCCCCGGGACGACCACAGATACGCAGTATTTT.

The table lists this clonotype with many counts. The chain carries TRBV18 and TRBJ2-2, with D unresolved. The CDR3 is 12 amino acids. Germline loops: CDR1 KGHSH, CDR2 LQKENI. The germline V and J ends were trimmed by 4 bases and 8 bases, with 8 bases remaining between them. In nucleotides, the CDR3 is TGTGCCAGCTCACAAGCCGAGGGGGAGCTGTTTTTT. This translates into CASSQAEGELFF.

This clonotype was recorded many times. J is TRBJ2-1 and V is TRBV11-3; 7 bases are shared with TRBD1. The V and J ends lost 5 bases and 0 bases, in that order; junction bases with no gene match: 4. The germline CDR1 and CDR2 sequences are SGHNT and YENEEA. CDR3 length: 15 residues. Here the CDR3 reads CASSHRDSSYNEQFF. Here the CDR3 DNA reads TGTGCCAGCAGCCACCGGGACAGCTCCTACAATGAGCAGTTCTTC.

The sample holds many counts of this clonotype. The J gene is TRBJ1-5, the V gene TRBV6-4; TRBD1 is a possible D gene (5 bases). Germline CDR1 is MRHNA and CDR2 is SNTAGT. V shed 5 bases and J shed 2 bases, with 16 bases lying between them. The length of the CDR3 is 16 residues. CDR3: CASSTSGFAGNQPQHF. The CDR3 coding sequence is TGTGCCAGCAGTACCTCAGGGTTTGCTGGCAATCAGCCCCAGCATTTT.

This clonotype was detected ten times or more. This chain uses TRBV7-2 with TRBJ1-5; the match to TRBD1 covers 8 bases. Germline V gene lookup returns CDR1 SGHTA and CDR2 FQGNSA. CDR3 length equals 15 residues. V lost 6 bases, J lost 2 bases, and 6 bases stayed unmatched. The CDR3 here is CASRTGASGNQPQHF. The CDR3 nucleotides are TGTGCCAGCAGGACAGGGGCATCAGGCAATCAGCCCCAGCATTTT.

As concerns this clonotype: With a much larger clone just one base away, this may be a read error. J is TRBJ2-1 and V is TRBV12-3 or TRBV12-4, with 8 bases aligning to TRBD2. CDR3 size: 15 residues. CDR3 loop: CASSFWSSGNDEQSF. CDR3 in DNA: TGTGCCAGCAGTTTCTGGAGTAGCGGGAACGATGAGCAGTCCTTC.

This clonotype was counted ten times or more. The chain is built from TRBV28 and TRBJ1-2; a possible D gene is TRBD1 (5 bases). Germline V gives CDR1 MDHEN, CDR2 SYDVKM. The CDR3 is made up of 15 amino acids. V lost 6 bases and J 5 bases, leaving 19 bases between the germline ends. CDR3 sequence: CASREPSAGRYGYTF. The CDR3 coding sequence is TGTGCCAGCAGGGAACCCTCGGCAGGGCGGTATGGCTACACCTTC.